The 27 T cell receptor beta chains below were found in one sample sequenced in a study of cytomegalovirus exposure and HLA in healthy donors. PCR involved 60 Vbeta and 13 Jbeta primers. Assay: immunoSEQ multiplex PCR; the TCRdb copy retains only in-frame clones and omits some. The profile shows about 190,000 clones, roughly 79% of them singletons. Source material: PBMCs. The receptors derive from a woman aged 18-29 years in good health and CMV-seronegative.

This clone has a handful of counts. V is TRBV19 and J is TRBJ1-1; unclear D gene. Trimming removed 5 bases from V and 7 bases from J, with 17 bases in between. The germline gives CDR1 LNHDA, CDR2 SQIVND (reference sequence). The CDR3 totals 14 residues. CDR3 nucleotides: TGTGCCAGTAGTTCCCCTATCGTTGGTATTGAAGCTTTCTTT. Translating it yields CASSSPIVGIEAFF. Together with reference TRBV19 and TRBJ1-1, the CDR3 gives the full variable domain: DGGITQSPKYLFRKEGQNVTLSCEQNLNHDAMYWYRQDPGQGLRLIYYSQIVNDFQKGDIAEGYSVSREKKESFPLTVTSAQKNPTAFYLCASSSPIVGIEAFFGQGTRLTVV.

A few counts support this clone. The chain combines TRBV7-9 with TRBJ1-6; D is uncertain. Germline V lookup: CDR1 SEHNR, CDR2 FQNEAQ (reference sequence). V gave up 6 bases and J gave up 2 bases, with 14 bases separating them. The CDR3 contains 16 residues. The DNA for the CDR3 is TGTGCCAGCAGTACCCCCGAGTTCCCCTATAATTCACCCCTCCACTTT. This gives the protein CASSTPEFPYNSPLHF.

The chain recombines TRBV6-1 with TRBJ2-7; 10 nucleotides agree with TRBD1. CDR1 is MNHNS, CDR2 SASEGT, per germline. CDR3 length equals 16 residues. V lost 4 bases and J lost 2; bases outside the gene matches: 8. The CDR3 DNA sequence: TGTGCCAGCAGTGCGCTACCGGGACAGGGGACCTACGAGCAGTACTTC. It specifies CASSALPGQGTYEQYF.

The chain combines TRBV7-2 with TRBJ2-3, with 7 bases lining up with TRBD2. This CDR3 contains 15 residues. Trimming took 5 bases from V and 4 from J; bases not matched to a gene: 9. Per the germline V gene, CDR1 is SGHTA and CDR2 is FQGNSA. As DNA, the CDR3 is TGTGCCAGCAGCGCCAGCGGGGCGAACGCAGATACGCAGTATTTT. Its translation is CASSASGANADTQYF.

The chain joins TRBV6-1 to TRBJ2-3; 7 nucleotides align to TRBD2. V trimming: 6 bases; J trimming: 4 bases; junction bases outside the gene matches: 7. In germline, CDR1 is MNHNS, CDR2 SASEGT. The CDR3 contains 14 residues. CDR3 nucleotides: TGTGCCAGCAGCTCAAAGGGAGGGCCAGATACGCAGTATTTT. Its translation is CASSSKGGPDTQYF.

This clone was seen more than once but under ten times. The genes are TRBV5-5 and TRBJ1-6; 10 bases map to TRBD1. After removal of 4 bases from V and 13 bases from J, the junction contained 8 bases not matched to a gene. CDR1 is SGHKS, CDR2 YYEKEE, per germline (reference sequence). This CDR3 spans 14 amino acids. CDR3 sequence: CASSLGTGEFPLHF. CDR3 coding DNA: TGTGCCAGCAGCCTCGGGACAGGGGAGTTTCCCCTCCACTTT.

CDR3 residues: CSATPGGSSYEQYF. CDR3 bases: TGCAGCGCCACACCGGGCGGGAGCTCCTACGAGCAGTACTTC. The V call is TRBV29-1, the J call TRBJ2-7, with TRBD2 matching 7 bases. Trimming cost V 7 bases and J 0 bases; bases outside gene matches: 9. The CDR3 length is 14 residues. Per germline, CDR1 SQVTM and CDR2 ANQGSEA.

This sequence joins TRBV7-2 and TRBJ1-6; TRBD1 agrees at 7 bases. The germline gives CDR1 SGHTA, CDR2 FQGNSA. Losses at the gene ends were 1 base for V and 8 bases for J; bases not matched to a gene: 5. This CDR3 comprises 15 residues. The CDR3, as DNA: TGTGCCAGCAGCTTAGAAGGGGGCGCAGATTCACCCCTCCACTTT. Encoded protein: CASSLEGGADSPLHF.

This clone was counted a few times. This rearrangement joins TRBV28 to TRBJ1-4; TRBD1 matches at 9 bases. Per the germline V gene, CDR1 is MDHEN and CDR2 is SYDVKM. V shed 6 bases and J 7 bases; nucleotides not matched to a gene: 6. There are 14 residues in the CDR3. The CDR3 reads CASSYRGRTEKLFF. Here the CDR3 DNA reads TGTGCCAGCAGCTACAGGGGGCGGACTGAAAAACTGTTTTTT.

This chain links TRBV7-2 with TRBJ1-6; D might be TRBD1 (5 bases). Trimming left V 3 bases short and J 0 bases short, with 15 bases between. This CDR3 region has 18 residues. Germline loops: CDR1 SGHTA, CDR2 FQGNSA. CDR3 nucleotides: TGTGCCAGCAGCTTCACCGGATCTGACAGCTCCTATAATTCACCCCTCCACTTT. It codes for CASSFTGSDSSYNSPLHF.

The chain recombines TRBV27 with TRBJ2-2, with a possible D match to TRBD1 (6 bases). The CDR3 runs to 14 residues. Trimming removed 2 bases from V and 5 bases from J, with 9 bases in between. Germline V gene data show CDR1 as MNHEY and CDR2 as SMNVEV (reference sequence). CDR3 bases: TGTGCCAGCAGTTTAGGACAGCAAACCGGGGAGCTGTTTTTT. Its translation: CASSLGQQTGELFF.

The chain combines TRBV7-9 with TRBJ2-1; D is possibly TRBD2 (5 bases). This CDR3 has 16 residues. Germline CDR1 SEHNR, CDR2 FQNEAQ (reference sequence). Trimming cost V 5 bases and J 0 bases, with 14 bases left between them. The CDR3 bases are TGTGCCAGCAGCAGATCGACTGGGAGCTCCTACAATGAGCAGTTCTTC. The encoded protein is CASSRSTGSSYNEQFF. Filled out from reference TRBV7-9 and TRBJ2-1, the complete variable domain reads DTGVSQNPRHKITKRGQNVTFRCDPISEHNRLYWYRQTLGQGPEFLTYFQNEAQLEKSRLLSDRFSAERPKGSFSTLEIQRTEQGDSAMYLCASSRSTGSSYNEQFFGPGTRLTVL.

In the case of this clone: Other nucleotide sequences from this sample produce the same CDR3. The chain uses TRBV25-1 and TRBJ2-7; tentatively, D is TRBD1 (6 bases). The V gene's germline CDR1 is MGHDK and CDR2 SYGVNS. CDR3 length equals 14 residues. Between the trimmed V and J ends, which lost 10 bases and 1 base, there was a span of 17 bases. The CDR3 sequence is CATRDRTSSYEQYF. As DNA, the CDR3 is TGTGCCACTCGCGACAGGACCAGTTCCTACGAGCAGTACTTC.

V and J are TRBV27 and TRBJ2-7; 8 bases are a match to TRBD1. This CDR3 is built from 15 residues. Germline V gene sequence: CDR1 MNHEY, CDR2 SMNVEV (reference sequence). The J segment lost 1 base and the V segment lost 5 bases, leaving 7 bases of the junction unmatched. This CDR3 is CASSTNRGNSYEQYF. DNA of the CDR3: TGTGCCAGCAGTACCAACAGGGGGAATTCCTACGAGCAGTACTTC.

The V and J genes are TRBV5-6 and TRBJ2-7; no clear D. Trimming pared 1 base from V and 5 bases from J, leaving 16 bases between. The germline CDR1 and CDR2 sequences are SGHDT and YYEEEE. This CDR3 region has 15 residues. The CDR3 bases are TGTGCCAGCAGCTTGACTATCACCAATTTCCACGAGCAGTACTTC. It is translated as CASSLTITNFHEQYF.

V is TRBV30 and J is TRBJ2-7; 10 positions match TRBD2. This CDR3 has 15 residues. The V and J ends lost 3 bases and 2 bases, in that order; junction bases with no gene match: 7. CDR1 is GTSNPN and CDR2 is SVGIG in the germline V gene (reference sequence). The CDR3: CAWREGLAITYEQYF. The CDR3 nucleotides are TGTGCCTGGAGAGAGGGACTAGCGATTACCTACGAGCAGTACTTC.

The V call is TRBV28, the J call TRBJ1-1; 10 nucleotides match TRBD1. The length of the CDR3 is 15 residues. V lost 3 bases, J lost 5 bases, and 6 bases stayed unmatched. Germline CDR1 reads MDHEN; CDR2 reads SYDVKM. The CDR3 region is CASSFSWTGGTEAFF. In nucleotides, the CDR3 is TGTGCCAGCAGTTTCTCCTGGACAGGGGGTACTGAAGCTTTCTTT.

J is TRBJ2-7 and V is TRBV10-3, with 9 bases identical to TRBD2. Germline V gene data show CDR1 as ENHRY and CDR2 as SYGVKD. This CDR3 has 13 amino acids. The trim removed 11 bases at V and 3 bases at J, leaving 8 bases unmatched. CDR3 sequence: CASGGTSIYEQYF. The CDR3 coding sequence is TGTGCCTCCGGAGGGACTAGCATCTACGAGCAGTACTTC.

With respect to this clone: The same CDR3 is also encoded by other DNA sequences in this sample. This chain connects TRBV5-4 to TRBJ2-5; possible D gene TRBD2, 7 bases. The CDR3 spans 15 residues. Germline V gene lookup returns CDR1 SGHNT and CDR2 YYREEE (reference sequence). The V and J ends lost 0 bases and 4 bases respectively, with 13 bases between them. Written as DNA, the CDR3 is TGTGCCAGCAGCTTGGCGGGGGGCCTGGGAGAGACCCAGTACTTC. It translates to CASSLAGGLGETQYF. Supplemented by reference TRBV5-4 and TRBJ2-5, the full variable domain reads ETGVTQSPTHLIKTRGQQVTLRCSSQSGHNTVSWYQQALGQGPQFIFQYYREEENGRGNFPPRFSGLQFPNYSSELNVNALELDDSALYLCASSLAGGLGETQYFGPGTRLLVL.

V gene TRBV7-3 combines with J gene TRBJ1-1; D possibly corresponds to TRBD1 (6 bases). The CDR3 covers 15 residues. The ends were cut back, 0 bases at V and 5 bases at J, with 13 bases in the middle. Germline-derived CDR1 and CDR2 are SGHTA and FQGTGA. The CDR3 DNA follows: TGTGCCAGCAGCTTAACGGCCAGGGGTGAGACTGAAGCTTTCTTT. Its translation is CASSLTARGETEAFF. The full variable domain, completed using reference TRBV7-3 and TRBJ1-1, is GAGVSQTPSNKVTEKGKYVELRCDPISGHTALYWYRQSLGQGPEFLIYFQGTGAADDSGLPNDRFFAVRPEGSVSTLKIQRTERGDSAVYLCASSLTARGETEAFFGQGTRLTVV.

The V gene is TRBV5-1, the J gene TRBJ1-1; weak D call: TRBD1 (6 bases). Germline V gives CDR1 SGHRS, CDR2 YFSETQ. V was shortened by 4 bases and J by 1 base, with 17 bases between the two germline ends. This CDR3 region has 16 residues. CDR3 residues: CASSPRGGERNTEAFF. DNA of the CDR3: TGCGCCAGCAGCCCCCGAGGGGGTGAGAGGAACACTGAAGCTTTCTTT.

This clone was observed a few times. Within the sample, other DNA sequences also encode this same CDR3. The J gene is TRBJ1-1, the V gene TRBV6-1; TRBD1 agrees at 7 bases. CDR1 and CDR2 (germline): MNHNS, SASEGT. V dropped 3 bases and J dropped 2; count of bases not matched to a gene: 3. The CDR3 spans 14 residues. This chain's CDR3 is CASSEGQLNTEAFF. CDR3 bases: TGTGCCAGCAGTGAGGGACAGCTCAACACTGAAGCTTTCTTT.

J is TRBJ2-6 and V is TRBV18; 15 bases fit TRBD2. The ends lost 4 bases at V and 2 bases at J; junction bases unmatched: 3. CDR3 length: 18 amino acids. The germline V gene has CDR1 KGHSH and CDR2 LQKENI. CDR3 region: CASSRTSGGVAGANVLTF. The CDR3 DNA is TGTGCCAGCTCACGGACTAGCGGGGGGGTTGCTGGGGCCAACGTCCTGACTTTC.

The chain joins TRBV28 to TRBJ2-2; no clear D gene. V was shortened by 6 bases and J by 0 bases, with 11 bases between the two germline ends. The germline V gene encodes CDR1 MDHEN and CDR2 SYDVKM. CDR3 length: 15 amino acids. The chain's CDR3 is CASSLRPANTGELFF. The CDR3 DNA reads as TGTGCCAGCAGCCTTCGCCCGGCGAACACCGGGGAGCTGTTTTTT.

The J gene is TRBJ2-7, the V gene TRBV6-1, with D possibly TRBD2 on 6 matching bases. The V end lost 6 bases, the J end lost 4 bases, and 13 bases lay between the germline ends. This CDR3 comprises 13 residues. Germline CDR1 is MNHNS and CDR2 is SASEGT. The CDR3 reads CASRGTSGYEQYF. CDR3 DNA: TGTGCCAGCAGGGGGACTTCAGGGTACGAGCAGTACTTC.

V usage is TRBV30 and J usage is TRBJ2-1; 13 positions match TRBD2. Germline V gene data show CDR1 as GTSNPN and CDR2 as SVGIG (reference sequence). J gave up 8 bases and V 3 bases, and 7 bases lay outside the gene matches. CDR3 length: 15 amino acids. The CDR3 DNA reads TGTGCCTGGAGCGGACTAGCGGGAGTTTCTGATGAGCAGTTCTTC. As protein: CAWSGLAGVSDEQFF.

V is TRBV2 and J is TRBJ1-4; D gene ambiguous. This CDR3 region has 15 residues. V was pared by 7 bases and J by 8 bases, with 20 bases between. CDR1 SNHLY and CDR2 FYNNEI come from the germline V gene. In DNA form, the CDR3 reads TGTGCCAGCACCGACGCGGGAACCAGTTTCGAAAAACTGTTTTTT. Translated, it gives CASTDAGTSFEKLFF.